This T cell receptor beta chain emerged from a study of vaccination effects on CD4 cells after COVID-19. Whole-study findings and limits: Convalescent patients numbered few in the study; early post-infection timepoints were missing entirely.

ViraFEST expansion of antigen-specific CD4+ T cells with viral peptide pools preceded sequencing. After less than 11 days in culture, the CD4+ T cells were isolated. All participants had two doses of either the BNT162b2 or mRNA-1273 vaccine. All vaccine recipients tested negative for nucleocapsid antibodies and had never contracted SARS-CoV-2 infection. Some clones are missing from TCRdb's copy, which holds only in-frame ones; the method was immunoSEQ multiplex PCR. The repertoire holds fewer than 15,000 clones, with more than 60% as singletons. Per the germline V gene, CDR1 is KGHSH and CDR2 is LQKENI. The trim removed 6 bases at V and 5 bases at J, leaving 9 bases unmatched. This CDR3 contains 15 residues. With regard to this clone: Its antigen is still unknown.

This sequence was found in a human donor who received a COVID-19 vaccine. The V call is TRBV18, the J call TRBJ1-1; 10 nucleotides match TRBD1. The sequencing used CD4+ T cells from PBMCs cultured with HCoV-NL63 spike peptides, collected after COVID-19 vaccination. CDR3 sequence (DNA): TGTGCCAGCTCCCCGACCGGGACAGGGGTAACTGAAGCTTTCTTT. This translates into CASSPTGTGVTEAFF.